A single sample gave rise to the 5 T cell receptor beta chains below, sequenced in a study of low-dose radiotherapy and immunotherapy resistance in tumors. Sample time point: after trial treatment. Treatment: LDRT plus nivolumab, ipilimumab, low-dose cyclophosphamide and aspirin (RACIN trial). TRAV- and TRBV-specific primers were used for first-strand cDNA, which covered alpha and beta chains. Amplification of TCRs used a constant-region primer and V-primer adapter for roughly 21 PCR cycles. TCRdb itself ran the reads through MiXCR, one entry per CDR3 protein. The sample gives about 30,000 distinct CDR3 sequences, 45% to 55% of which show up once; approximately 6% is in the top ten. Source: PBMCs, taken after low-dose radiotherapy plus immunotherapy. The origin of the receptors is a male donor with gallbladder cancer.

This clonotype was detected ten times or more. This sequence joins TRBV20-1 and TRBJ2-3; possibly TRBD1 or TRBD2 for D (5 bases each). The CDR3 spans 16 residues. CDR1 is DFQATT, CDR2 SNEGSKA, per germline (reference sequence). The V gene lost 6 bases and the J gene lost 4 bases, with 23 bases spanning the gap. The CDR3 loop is CSATITGTQKADTQYF. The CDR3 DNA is TGCAGTGCCACAATAACCGGGACGCAAAAGGCAGATACGCAGTATTTT.

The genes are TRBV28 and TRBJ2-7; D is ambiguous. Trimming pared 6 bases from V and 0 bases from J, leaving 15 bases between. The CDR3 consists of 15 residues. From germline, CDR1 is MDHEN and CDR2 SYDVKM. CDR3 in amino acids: CASSPFLVASYEQYF. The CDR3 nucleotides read TGTGCCAGCAGCCCCTTTCTGGTCGCCTCCTACGAGCAGTACTTC. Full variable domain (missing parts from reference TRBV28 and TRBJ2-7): DVKVTQSSRYLVKRTGEKVFLECVQDMDHENMFWYRQDPGLGLRLIYFSYDVKMKEKGDIPEGYSVSREKKERFSLILESASTNQTSMYLCASSPFLVASYEQYFGPGTRLTVT.

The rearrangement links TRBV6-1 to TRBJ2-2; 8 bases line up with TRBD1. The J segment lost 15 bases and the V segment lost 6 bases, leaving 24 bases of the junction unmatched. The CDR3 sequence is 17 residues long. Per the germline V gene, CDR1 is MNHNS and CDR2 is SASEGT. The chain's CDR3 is CASSRIGTGEGSRRLFF. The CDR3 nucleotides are TGTGCCAGCAGCCGAATCGGGACAGGTGAAGGTTCCCGACGGTTGTTTTTT.

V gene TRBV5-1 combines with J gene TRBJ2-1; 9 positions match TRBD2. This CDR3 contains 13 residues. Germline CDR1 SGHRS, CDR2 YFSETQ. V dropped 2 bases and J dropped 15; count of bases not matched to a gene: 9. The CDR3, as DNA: TGCGCCAGCAGCTTTACAGCGGGAGGTAGCGTGTTCTTC. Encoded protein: CASSFTAGGSVFF. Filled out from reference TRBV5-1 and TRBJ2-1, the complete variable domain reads KAGVTQTPRYLIKTRGQQVTLSCSPISGHRSVSWYQQTPGQGLQFLFEYFSETQRNKGNFPGRFSGRQFSNSRSEMNVSTLELGDSALYLCASSFTAGGSVFFGPGTRLTVL.

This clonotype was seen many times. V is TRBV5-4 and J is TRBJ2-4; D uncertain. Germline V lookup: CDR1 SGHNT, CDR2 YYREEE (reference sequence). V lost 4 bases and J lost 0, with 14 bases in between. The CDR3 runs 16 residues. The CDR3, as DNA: TGTGCCAGCAGCCCAGGCGAGCGATTAGCCAAAAACATTCAGTACTTC. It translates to CASSPGERLAKNIQYF.